These 28 T cell receptor beta chains share one sample of origin, sequenced in a study of identifying expanded T cells in peripheral blood. Clones were sequenced by immunoSEQ multiplex PCR, and TCRdb holds only the in-frame ones, with some missing. The repertoire holds about 91,000 clones, approximately 91% seen once, with about 4.2% in the top ten. Sequences were obtained from blood. These receptors were taken from a person aged 18 to 75 in good health.

This clone was seen once. The rearrangement joins TRBV19 to TRBJ2-7; 8 bases map to TRBD1. Germline lookup yields CDR1 LNHDA and CDR2 SQIVND (reference sequence). The CDR3 extends over 14 amino acids. V lost 0 bases to trimming and J lost 4 bases; unmatched junction nucleotides: 2. DNA of the CDR3: TGTGCCAGTAGTATAGAGGGACAGGATTACGAGCAGTACTTC. Encoded protein: CASSIEGQDYEQYF.

The J gene is TRBJ2-1, the V gene TRBV4-1; TRBD2 matches at 9 bases. The CDR3 totals 17 residues. The germline V gene has CDR1 MGHRA and CDR2 YSYEKL. With V trimmed by 1 base and J by 5 bases, 9 bases remained unmatched. The CDR3 reads CASSQVRGTSSNNEQFF. Here the CDR3 DNA reads TGCGCCAGCAGCCAAGTCAGGGGGACTAGCAGCAACAATGAGCAGTTCTTC.

V is TRBV5-1 and J is TRBJ2-3; D is ambiguous. Germline CDR1 is SGHRS and CDR2 is YFSETQ. V shed 1 base and J shed 3 bases, with 6 bases lying between them. The CDR3 runs 13 residues. CDR3 protein: CASSLMGTDTQYF. In DNA, the CDR3 is TGCGCCAGCAGCTTGATGGGGACAGATACGCAGTATTTT.

The chain links TRBV6-6 to TRBJ1-1; D is possibly TRBD1 (5 bases). Germline V gene sequence: CDR1 MNHNY, CDR2 SVGAGI (reference sequence). Trimming cost V 2 bases and J 4 bases, with 8 bases left between them. This CDR3 has 13 residues. DNA for the CDR3: TGTGCCAGCAGTTACCCGGGACGCACTGAAGCTTTCTTT. This translates into CASSYPGRTEAFF.

This sequence joins TRBV27 and TRBJ1-1, with unresolved D. CDR1 and CDR2 from the germline V gene are MNHEY and SMNVEV (reference sequence). The germline V and J ends were trimmed by 6 bases and 3 bases, with 17 bases remaining between them. This CDR3 comprises 15 residues. The CDR3 DNA reads as TGTGCCAGCAGAAAACGACGGCAGTTCGACACTGAAGCTTTCTTT. It yields the protein CASRKRRQFDTEAFF.

The V call is TRBV7-3, the J call TRBJ1-4; D remains ambiguous. CDR3 size: 14 residues. CDR1 and CDR2 (germline): SGHTA, FQGTGA. Trimming cost V 0 bases and J 5 bases, with 7 bases left between them. CDR3 in amino acids: CASSLTGRNEKLFF. The CDR3, as DNA: TGTGCCAGCAGCTTAACAGGGAGGAATGAAAAACTGTTTTTT.

A few counts support this clone. The CDR3 protein is CASSQRSTGELFF. In DNA form, the CDR3 reads TGTGCCAGCTCACAACGGAGCACCGGGGAGCTGTTTTTT. The chain links TRBV18 to TRBJ2-2, with no clear D. Per the germline V gene, CDR1 is KGHSH and CDR2 is LQKENI. This CDR3 has 13 amino acids. V shed 4 bases and J shed 4 bases, with 7 bases lying between them.

The chain recombines TRBV9 with TRBJ2-7; the D gene could be TRBD1 or TRBD2 (5 bases each). V dropped 4 bases and J dropped 0 bases, with 11 bases sitting between them. The CDR3 has 14 residues. Per the germline V gene, CDR1 is SGDLS and CDR2 is YYNGEE. CDR3 in DNA: TGTGCCAGCAGCCGGGCAGGGAGCTCCTACGAGCAGTACTTC. Its protein is CASSRAGSSYEQYF.

This chain connects TRBV5-1 to TRBJ2-3; no definite D call. This CDR3 is 14 amino acids long. Germline CDR1 reads SGHRS; CDR2 reads YFSETQ. V lost 1 base, J lost 3 bases, and 9 bases lay in between. The CDR3 DNA reads TGCGCCAGCAGCTTGATTGGGGATACAGATACGCAGTATTTT. Its translation is CASSLIGDTDTQYF.

The chain uses TRBV9 and TRBJ2-2, with D possibly TRBD2 on 5 matching bases. Germline loops: CDR1 SGDLS, CDR2 YYNGEE. This CDR3 spans 16 amino acids. V was cut by 4 bases and J by 2 bases, with 15 bases left in between. CDR3 residues: CASSSRGSYNTGELFF. Here the CDR3 DNA reads TGTGCCAGCAGCTCCCGGGGTAGCTATAACACCGGGGAGCTGTTTTTT.

This clone was detected once. This chain joins TRBV19 and TRBJ2-7; possibly TRBD2 for D (5 bases). This CDR3 spans 13 amino acids. Germline V lookup: CDR1 LNHDA, CDR2 SQIVND (reference sequence). V shed 5 bases and J shed 6 bases, with 14 bases lying between them. CDR3 protein: CASSPRLGSEQYF. In nucleotides, the CDR3 is TGTGCCAGTAGTCCGCGACTGGGGAGCGAGCAGTACTTC.

J is TRBJ2-7 and V is TRBV5-8, with unresolved D. Germline values: CDR1 SGHTS, CDR2 YDEGEE. V lost 3 bases, J lost 7 bases, and 8 bases lay in between. CDR3 length: 11 residues. Here the CDR3 reads CASSSLGEQYF. Written as DNA, the CDR3 is TGTGCCAGCAGCTCGTTGGGGGAGCAGTACTTC.

The rearrangement uses TRBV4-2 and TRBJ2-7; the match to TRBD1 covers 7 bases. J was trimmed by 3 bases and V by 1 base; bases with no gene match: 6. This CDR3 is 15 amino acids long. Germline V gene lookup returns CDR1 LGHNA and CDR2 YNFKEQ. This CDR3 reads CASSQVQGPNYEQYF. CDR3 DNA sequence: TGTGCCAGCAGCCAAGTACAGGGGCCCAACTACGAGCAGTACTTC.

This chain uses TRBV11-1 with TRBJ2-7; no clear D gene. V dropped 1 base and J dropped 4 bases, with 5 bases sitting between them. This CDR3 comprises 12 residues. The germline V gene encodes CDR1 SGHAT and CDR2 FQDESV (reference sequence). CDR3 protein: CASSLGLYEQYF. The CDR3 coding sequence is TGTGCCAGCAGCTTAGGATTGTACGAGCAGTACTTC.

The chain couples TRBV29-1 to TRBJ2-7; D perhaps matches TRBD2 (5 bases). Trimming took 4 bases from V and 0 from J, leaving 10 bases between them. There are 13 residues in the CDR3. Germline values: CDR1 SQVTM, CDR2 ANQGSEA. The CDR3 nucleotides are TGCAGCGTTGCTAGGACTCCCTCCTACGAGCAGTACTTC. Protein: CSVARTPSYEQYF.

CDR3 in DNA: TGTGCCAGCAGTTTCACCTACACCGGGGAGCTGTTTTTT. Translation: CASSFTYTGELFF. V and J are TRBV6-6 and TRBJ2-2, with unresolved D. The CDR3 length is 13 residues. The germline gives CDR1 MNHNY, CDR2 SVGAGI (reference sequence). V was trimmed by 4 bases and J by 3 bases, leaving 6 bases between them.

This rearrangement joins TRBV28 to TRBJ1-5; maybe TRBD1 (5 bases). V lost 6 bases and J 3 bases, leaving 9 bases between the germline ends. Germline-derived CDR1 and CDR2 are MDHEN and SYDVKM. The CDR3 sequence is 13 residues long. CDR3 amino acids: CASRGGYNQPQHF. The CDR3 DNA is TGTGCCAGCAGGGGGGGATACAATCAGCCCCAGCATTTT.

V usage is TRBV15 and J usage is TRBJ1-5; D perhaps matches TRBD1 (5 bases). Per the germline V gene, CDR1 is LNHNV and CDR2 is YYDKDF (reference sequence). Trimming removed 0 bases from V and 2 bases from J, with 14 bases in between. The CDR3 totals 17 residues. The CDR3 is CATSRERGAGGNQPQHF. The CDR3 nucleotides read TGTGCCACCAGCAGAGAGCGAGGAGCGGGGGGCAATCAGCCCCAGCATTTT.

This rearrangement joins TRBV5-1 to TRBJ1-1, with TRBD1 matching 8 bases. The CDR3 totals 17 residues. Germline trimming cut 0 bases from V and 7 bases from J; bases unmatched to any gene: 14. Germline CDR1 is SGHRS and CDR2 is YFSETQ. The CDR3 protein is CASSLVGAGGSPIEAFF. For the CDR3, the DNA is TGCGCCAGCAGCTTGGTAGGGGCAGGGGGCTCGCCCATTGAAGCTTTCTTT.

The chain has TRBV19 and TRBJ2-1; 8 bases fit TRBD1. CDR1 and CDR2 (germline): LNHDA, SQIVND (reference sequence). The CDR3 contains 15 residues. The trim removed 3 bases at V and 7 bases at J, leaving 8 bases unmatched. CDR3 sequence: CASSIPRGLGNEQFF. The CDR3 DNA follows: TGTGCCAGTAGTATTCCCAGGGGGCTGGGGAATGAGCAGTTCTTC.

V gene TRBV6-5 combines with J gene TRBJ2-5; D unclear. The germline CDR1 and CDR2 sequences are MNHEY and SVGAGI. The CDR3 spans 15 residues. V lost 7 bases and J 5 bases, leaving 20 bases between the germline ends. The CDR3 spells CASTINRAFGETQYF. DNA of the CDR3: TGTGCCAGCACTATAAACCGGGCGTTCGGGGAGACCCAGTACTTC.

This chain connects TRBV19 to TRBJ1-2, with D maybe TRBD1 (5 bases). Trimming took 10 bases from V and 2 from J, leaving 14 bases between them. The CDR3 is 13 amino acids. Germline lookup yields CDR1 LNHDA and CDR2 SQIVND (reference sequence). CDR3 sequence reads: CAINRGANYGYTF. In DNA, the CDR3 is TGTGCCATAAACCGCGGGGCCAACTATGGCTACACCTTC.

The chain links TRBV27 to TRBJ2-7; D call uncertain. The V end lost 3 bases, the J end lost 2 bases, and 14 bases lay between the germline ends. The CDR3 has 15 residues. Germline CDR1 reads MNHEY; CDR2 reads SMNVEV (reference sequence). CDR3 sequence (DNA): TGTGCCAGCAGTTTTGCCGGATCGATTACCTACGAGCAGTACTTC. This sequence encodes CASSFAGSITYEQYF.

The CDR3 spells CASSDSKEQGETDTQYF. The CDR3 bases are TGTGCCAGCAGTGACTCGAAAGAGCAGGGTGAGACAGATACGCAGTATTTT. The rearrangement uses TRBV6-4 and TRBJ2-3; a possible D gene is TRBD1 (5 bases). The germline V and J ends were trimmed by 0 bases and 3 bases, with 16 bases remaining between them. Germline CDR1 and CDR2: MRHNA and SNTAGT. The CDR3 has 17 amino acids.

Only a few counts were recorded for this clone. The V call is TRBV11-2, the J call TRBJ1-6; TRBD1 matches at 7 bases. The CDR3 runs to 14 residues. With V trimmed by 4 bases and J by 6 bases, 3 bases remained unmatched. Germline V gene sequence: CDR1 SGHAT, CDR2 FQNNGV. The CDR3 is CASSSGQSNSPLHF. The CDR3 nucleotides read TGTGCCAGCAGCTCGGGACAGAGTAATTCACCCCTCCACTTT.

This clone came up once. This chain links TRBV5-1 with TRBJ2-3; D is undetermined. This CDR3 is 13 amino acids long. V was trimmed by 0 bases and J by 4 bases, leaving 6 bases between them. Germline assignment: CDR1 SGHRS and CDR2 YFSETQ. CDR3 protein: CASSLGVSDTQYF. In DNA, the CDR3 is TGCGCCAGCAGCTTGGGAGTATCAGATACGCAGTATTTT. The variable domain in full, with the rest retrieved from reference TRBV5-1 and TRBJ2-3, is KAGVTQTPRYLIKTRGQQVTLSCSPISGHRSVSWYQQTPGQGLQFLFEYFSETQRNKGNFPGRFSGRQFSNSRSEMNVSTLELGDSALYLCASSLGVSDTQYFGPGTRLTVL.

The chain joins TRBV30 to TRBJ2-1; D is unresolved. Trimming stripped 5 bases from V and 6 bases from J, with 2 bases between. CDR3 size: 9 residues. Per germline, CDR1 GTSNPN and CDR2 SVGIG (reference sequence). For the CDR3, the DNA is TGTGCCTGGGGCAATGAGCAGTTCTTC. The encoded protein is CAWGNEQFF.

This clone was counted once. The chain links TRBV28 to TRBJ2-5; 13 positions agree with TRBD2. The closer fit of TRBJ2-7 to the DNA end suggests the J call may be wrong. This CDR3 has 16 amino acids. Germline loops: CDR1 MDHEN, CDR2 SYDVKM. The CDR3 loop reads CASSIPGLAGTYEQYF. The CDR3 nucleotides are TGTGCCAGCAGCATTCCGGGACTAGCGGGGACCTACGAGCAGTACTTC.